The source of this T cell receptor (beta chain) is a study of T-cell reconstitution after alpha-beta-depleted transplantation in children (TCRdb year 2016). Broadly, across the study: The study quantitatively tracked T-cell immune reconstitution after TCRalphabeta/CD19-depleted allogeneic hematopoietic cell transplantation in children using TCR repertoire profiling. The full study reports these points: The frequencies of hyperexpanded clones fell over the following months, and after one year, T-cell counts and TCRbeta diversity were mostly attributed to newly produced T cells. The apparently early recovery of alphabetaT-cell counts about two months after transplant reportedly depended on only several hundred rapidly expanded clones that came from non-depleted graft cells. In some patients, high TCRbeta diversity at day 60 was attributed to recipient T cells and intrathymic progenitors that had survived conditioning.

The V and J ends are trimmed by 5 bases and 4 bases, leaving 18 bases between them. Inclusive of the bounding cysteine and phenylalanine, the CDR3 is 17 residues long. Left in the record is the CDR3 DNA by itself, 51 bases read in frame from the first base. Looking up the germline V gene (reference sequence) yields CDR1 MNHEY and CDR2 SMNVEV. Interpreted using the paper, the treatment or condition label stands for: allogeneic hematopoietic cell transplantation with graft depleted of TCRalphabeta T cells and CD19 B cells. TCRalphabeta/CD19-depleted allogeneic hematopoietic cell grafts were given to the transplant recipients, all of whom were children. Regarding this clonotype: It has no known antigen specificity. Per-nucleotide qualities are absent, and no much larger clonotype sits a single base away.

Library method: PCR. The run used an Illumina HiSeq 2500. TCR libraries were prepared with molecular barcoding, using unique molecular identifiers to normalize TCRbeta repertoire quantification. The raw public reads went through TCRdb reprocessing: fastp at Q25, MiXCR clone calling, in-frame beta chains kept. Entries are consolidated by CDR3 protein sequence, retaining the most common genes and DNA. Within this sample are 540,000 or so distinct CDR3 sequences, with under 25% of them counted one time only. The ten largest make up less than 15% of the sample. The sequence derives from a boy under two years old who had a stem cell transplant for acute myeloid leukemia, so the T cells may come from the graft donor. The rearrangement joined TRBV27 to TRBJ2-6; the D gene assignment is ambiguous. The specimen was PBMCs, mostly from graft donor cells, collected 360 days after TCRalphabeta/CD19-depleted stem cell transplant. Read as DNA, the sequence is TGTGCCAGCAGTCGCCTCATTTGGCCTCAGGGGGCCAACGTCCTGACTTTC. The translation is CASSRLIWPQGANVLTF.